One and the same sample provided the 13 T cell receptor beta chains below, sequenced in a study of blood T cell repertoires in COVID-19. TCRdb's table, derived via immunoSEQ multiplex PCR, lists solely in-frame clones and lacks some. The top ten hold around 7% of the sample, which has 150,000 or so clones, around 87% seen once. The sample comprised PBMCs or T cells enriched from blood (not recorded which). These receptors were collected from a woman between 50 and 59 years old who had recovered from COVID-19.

Written as DNA, the CDR3 is TGTGCCAGCAGTGAATCCGGGACAGCGAACTATGGCTACACCTTC. Protein sequence: CASSESGTANYGYTF. The chain couples TRBV25-1 to TRBJ1-2; TRBD1 agrees at 7 bases. Germline V gene sequence: CDR1 MGHDK, CDR2 SYGVNS. Germline trimming cut 1 base from V and 2 bases from J; bases unmatched to any gene: 4. The CDR3 runs to 15 residues.

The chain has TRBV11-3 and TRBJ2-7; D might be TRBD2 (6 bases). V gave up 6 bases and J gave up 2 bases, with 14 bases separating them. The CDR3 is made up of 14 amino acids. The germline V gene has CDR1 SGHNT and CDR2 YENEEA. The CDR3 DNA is TGTGCCAGCAGGCCCCCGGACTACCCCTACGAGCAGTACTTC. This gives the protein CASRPPDYPYEQYF.

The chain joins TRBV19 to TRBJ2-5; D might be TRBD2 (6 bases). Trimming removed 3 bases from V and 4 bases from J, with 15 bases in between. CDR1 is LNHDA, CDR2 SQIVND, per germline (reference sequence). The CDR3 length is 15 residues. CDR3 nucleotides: TGTGCCAGTAGTATCCCGGGACTGGGGGGAGAGACCCAGTACTTC. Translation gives CASSIPGLGGETQYF.

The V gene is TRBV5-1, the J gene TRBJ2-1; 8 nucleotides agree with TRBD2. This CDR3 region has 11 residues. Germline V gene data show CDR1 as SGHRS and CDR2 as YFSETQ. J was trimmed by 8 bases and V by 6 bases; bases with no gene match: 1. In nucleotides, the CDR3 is TGCGCCAGCATACTAGCGGATGAGCAGTTCTTC. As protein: CASILADEQFF.

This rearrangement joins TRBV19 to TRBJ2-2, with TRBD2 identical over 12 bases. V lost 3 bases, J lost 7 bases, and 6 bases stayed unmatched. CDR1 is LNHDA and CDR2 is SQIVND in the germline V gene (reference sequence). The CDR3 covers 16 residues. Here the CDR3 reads CASSILLAGGIGELFF. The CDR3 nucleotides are TGTGCCAGTAGTATCTTACTAGCGGGGGGTATCGGGGAGCTGTTTTTT.

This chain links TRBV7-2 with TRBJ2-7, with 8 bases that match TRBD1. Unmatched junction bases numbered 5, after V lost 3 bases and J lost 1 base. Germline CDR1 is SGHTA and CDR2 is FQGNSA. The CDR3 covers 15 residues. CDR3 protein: CASSLDRVRSYEQYF. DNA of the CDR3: TGTGCCAGCAGCTTGGACAGGGTACGATCCTACGAGCAGTACTTC.

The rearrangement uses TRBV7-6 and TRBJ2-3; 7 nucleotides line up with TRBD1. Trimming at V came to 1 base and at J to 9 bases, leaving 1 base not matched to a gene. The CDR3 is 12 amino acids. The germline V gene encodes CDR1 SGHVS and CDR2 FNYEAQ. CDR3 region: CASSLGQGTQYF. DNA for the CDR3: TGTGCCAGCAGCTTAGGACAGGGCACGCAGTATTTT.

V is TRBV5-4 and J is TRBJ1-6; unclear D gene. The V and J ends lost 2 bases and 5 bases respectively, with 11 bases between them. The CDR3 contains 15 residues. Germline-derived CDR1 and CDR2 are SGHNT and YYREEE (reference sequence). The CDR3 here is CASSFAPSNNSPLHF. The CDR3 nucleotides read TGTGCCAGCAGCTTTGCTCCCTCTAATAATTCACCCCTCCACTTT.

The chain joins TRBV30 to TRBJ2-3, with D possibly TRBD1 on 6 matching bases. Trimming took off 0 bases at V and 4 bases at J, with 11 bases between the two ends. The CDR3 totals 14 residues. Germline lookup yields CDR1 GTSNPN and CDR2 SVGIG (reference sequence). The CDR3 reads CAWSVQTGPDTQYF. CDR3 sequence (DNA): TGTGCCTGGAGTGTACAAACAGGGCCAGATACGCAGTATTTT.

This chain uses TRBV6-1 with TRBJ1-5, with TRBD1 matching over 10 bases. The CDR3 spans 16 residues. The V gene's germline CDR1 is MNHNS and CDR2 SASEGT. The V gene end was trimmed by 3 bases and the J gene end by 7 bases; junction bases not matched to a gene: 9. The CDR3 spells CASSDRDRGKNQPQHF. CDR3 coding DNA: TGTGCCAGCAGTGACCGGGACAGGGGAAAGAACCAGCCCCAGCATTTT.

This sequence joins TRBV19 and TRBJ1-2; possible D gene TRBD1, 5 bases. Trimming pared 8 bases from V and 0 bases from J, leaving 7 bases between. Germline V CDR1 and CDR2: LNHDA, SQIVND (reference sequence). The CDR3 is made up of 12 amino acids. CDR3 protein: CASATANYGYTF. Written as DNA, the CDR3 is TGTGCCAGTGCGACAGCTAACTATGGCTACACCTTC.

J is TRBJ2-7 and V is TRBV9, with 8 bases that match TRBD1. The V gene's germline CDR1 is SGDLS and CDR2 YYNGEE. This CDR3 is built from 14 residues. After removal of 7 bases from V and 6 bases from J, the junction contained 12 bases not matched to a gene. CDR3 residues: CASLMDRVNCEQYF. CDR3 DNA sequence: TGTGCCAGCTTGATGGACAGGGTAAATTGCGAGCAGTACTTC.

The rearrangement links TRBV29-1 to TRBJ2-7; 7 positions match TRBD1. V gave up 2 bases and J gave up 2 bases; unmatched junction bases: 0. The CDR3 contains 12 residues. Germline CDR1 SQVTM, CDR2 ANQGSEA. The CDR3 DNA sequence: TGCAGCGTTGAAACAGGGGCCTACGAGCAGTACTTC. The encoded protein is CSVETGAYEQYF.